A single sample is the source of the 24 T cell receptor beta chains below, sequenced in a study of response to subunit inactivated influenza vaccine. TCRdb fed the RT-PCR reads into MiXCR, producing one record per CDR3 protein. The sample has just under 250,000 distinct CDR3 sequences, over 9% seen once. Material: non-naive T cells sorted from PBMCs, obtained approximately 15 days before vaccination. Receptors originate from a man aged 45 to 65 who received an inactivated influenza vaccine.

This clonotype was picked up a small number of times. This CDR3 is CASSDLRRGAELFF. CDR3 nucleotide sequence: TGTGCCAGCAGTGATCTTAGGAGAGGGGCGGAGCTGTTTTTT. V usage is TRBV6-1 and J usage is TRBJ2-2; either TRBD1 or TRBD2 may supply D (5 bases each). CDR1 is MNHNS and CDR2 is SASEGT in the germline V gene. V lost 3 bases, J lost 10 bases, and 15 bases lay in between. The CDR3 length is 14 residues.

CDR3 DNA: TGTGCCAGCAGTTTAGCGGGCCAGCGCACAGATACGCAGTATTTT. This codes for CASSLAGQRTDTQYF. The chain couples TRBV28 to TRBJ2-3, with D maybe TRBD2 (5 bases). Germline CDR1 MDHEN, CDR2 SYDVKM. The CDR3 runs 15 residues. The V and J ends lost 2 bases and 1 base respectively, with 10 bases between them.

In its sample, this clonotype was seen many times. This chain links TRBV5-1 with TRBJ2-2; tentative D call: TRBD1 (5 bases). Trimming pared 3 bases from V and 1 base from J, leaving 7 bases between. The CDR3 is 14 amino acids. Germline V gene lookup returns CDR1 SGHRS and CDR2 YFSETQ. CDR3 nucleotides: TGCGCCAGCAGCTCCCAGGGGAACACCGGGGAGCTGTTTTTT. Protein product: CASSSQGNTGELFF.

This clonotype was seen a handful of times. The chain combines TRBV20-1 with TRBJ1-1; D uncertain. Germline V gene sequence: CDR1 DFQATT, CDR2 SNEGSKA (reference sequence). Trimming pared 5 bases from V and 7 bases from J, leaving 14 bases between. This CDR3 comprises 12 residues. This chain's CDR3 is CSASIISGEAFF. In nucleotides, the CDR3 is TGCAGTGCTTCCATTATATCGGGTGAAGCTTTCTTT.

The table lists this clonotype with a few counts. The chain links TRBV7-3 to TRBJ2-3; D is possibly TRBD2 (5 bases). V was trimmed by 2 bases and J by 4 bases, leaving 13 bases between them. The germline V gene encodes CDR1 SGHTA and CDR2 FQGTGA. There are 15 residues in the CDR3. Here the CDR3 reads CASSLGASFSDTQYF. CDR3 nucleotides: TGTGCCAGCAGCTTAGGCGCTAGCTTCTCAGATACGCAGTATTTT.

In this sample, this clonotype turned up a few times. CDR3 bases: TGTGCCACCAGTGACACCATGACAGGCTCGAACACCGGGGAGCTGTTTTTT. Amino acids: CATSDTMTGSNTGELFF. The gene calls are TRBV24-1 and TRBJ2-2; D possibly corresponds to TRBD1 (6 bases). V was trimmed by 4 bases and J by 0 bases, leaving 14 bases between them. CDR1 is KGHDR, CDR2 SFDVKD, per germline. The CDR3 has 17 amino acids.

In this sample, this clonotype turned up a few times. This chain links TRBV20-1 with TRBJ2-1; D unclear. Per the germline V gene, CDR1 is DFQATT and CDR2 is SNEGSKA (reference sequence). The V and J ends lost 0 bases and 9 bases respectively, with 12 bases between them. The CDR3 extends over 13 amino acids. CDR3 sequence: CSARDIGRPEQFF. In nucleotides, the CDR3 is TGCAGTGCTAGAGATATAGGAAGACCTGAGCAGTTCTTC.

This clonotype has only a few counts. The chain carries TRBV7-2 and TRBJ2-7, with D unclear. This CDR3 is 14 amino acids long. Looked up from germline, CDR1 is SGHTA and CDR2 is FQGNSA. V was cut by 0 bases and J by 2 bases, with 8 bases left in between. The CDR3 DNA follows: TGTGCCAGCAGCTTAGCGGACGGAACCTACGAGCAGTACTTC. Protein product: CASSLADGTYEQYF.

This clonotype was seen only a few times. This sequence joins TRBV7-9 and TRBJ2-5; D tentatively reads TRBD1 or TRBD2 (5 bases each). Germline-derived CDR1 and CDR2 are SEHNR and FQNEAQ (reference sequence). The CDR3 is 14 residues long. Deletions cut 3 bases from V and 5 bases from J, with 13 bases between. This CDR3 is CASSFSGTGETQYF. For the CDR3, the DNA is TGTGCCAGCAGCTTTTCAGGGACGGGGGAGACCCAGTACTTC.

CDR3 DNA sequence: TGTGCCAGCAGTGAAGTACCGCTTCAGCCCCAGCATTTT. It specifies CASSEVPLQPQHF. The V call is TRBV6-1, the J call TRBJ1-5; D gene uncertain. CDR3 length equals 13 residues. V was shortened by 1 base and J by 6 bases, with 7 bases between the two germline ends. The V gene's germline CDR1 is MNHNS and CDR2 SASEGT.

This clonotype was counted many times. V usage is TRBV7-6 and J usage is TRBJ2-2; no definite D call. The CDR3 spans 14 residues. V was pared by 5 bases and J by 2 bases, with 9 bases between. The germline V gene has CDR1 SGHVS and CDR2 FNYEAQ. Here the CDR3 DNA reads TGTGCCAGCAGCCGCACCACCAACACCGGGGAGCTGTTTTTT. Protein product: CASSRTTNTGELFF.

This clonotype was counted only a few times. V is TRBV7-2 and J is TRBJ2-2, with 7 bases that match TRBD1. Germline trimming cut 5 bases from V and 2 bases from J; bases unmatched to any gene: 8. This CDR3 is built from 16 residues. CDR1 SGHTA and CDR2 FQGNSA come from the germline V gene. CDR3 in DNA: TGTGCCAGCAGCCTTGTGACAGGGCGTAACACCGGGGAGCTGTTTTTT. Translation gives CASSLVTGRNTGELFF. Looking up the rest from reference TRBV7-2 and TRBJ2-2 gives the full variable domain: GAGVSQSPSNKVTEKGKDVELRCDPISGHTALYWYRQSLGQGLEFLIYFQGNSAPDKSGLPSDRFSAERTGGSVSTLTIQRTQQEDSAVYLCASSLVTGRNTGELFFGEGSRLTVL.

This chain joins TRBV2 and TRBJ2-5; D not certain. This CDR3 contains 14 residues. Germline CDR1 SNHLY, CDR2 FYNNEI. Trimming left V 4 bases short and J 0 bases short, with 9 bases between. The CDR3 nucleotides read TGTGCCAGCAGTGGGGCTGACAACCAAGAGACCCAGTACTTC. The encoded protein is CASSGADNQETQYF. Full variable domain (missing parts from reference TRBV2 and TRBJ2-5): EPEVTQTPSHQVTQMGQEVILRCVPISNHLYFYWYRQILGQKVEFLVSFYNNEISEKSEIFDDQFSVERPDGSNFTLKIRSTKLEDSAMYFCASSGADNQETQYFGPGTRLLVL.

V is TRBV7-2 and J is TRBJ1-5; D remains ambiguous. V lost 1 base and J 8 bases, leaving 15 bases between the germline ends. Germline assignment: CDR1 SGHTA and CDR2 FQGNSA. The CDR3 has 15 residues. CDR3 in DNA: TGTGCCAGCAGCTTAGTAGGCAGAGGTCAGGAGCCCCAGCATTTT. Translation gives CASSLVGRGQEPQHF.

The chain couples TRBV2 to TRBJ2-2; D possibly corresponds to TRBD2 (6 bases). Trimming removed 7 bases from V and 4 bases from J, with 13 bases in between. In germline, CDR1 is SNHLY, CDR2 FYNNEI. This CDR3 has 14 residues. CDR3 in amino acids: CASKLAKVTGELFF. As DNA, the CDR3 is TGTGCCAGCAAGCTAGCGAAGGTCACCGGGGAGCTGTTTTTT.

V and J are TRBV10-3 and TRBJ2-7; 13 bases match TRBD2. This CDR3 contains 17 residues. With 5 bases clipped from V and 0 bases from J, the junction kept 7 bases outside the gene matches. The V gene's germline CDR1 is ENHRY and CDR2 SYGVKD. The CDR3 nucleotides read TGTGCCATCAGTACCAGGACTAGCGGGAGCTACTCCTACGAGCAGTACTTC. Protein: CAISTRTSGSYSYEQYF.

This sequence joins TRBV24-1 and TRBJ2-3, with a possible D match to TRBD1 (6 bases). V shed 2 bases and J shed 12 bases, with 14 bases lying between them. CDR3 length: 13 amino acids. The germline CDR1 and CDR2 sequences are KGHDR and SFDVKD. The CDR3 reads CATSDSGHETQYF. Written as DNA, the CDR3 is TGTGCCACCAGTGATTCGGGACACGAAACACAGTATTTT.

CDR3 region: CASSLRQGSSYGYTF. CDR3 nucleotide sequence: TGCGCCAGCAGCTTGAGACAGGGATCCTCCTATGGCTACACCTTC. The gene calls are TRBV5-1 and TRBJ1-2; TRBD1 matches at 7 bases. The CDR3 runs to 15 residues. V lost 1 base and J lost 4; bases outside the gene matches: 7. The germline gives CDR1 SGHRS, CDR2 YFSETQ.

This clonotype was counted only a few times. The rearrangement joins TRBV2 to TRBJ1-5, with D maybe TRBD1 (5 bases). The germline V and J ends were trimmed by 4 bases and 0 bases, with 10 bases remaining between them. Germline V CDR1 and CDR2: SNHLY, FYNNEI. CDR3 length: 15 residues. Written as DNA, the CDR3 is TGTGCCAGCAGTGGGGGGGTGGATAGCAATCAGCCCCAGCATTTT. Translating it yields CASSGGVDSNQPQHF.

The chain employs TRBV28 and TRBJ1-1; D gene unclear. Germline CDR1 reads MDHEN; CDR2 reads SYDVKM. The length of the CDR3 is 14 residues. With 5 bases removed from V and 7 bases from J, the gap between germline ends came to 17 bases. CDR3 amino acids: CASSLTVRRGEAFF. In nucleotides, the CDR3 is TGTGCCAGCAGTCTTACTGTACGTCGAGGTGAAGCTTTCTTT. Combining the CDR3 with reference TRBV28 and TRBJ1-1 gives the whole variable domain DVKVTQSSRYLVKRTGEKVFLECVQDMDHENMFWYRQDPGLGLRLIYFSYDVKMKEKGDIPEGYSVSREKKERFSLILESASTNQTSMYLCASSLTVRRGEAFFGQGTRLTVV.

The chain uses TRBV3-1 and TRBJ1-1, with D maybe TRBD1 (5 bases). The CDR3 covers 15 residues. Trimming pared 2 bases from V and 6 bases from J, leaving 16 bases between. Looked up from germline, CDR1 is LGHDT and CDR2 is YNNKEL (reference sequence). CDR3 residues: CASSQSLAQAAEAFF. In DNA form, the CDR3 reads TGTGCCAGCAGCCAATCTCTAGCACAGGCGGCTGAAGCTTTCTTT.

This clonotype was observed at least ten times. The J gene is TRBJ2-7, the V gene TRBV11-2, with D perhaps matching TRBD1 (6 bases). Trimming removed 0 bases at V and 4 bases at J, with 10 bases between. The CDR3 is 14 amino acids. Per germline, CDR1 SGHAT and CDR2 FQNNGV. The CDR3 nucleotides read TGTGCCAGCAGCTTAGAGGGACAAATTTACGAGCAGTACTTC. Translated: CASSLEGQIYEQYF.

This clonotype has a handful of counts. CDR3 residues: CASNSPVPGRANTEAFF. The CDR3 region has the DNA TGTGCCAGCAATTCTCCTGTCCCGGGGAGGGCCAACACTGAAGCTTTCTTT. The rearrangement uses TRBV25-1 and TRBJ1-1; D is unresolved. Germline loops: CDR1 MGHDK, CDR2 SYGVNS. The CDR3 is 17 amino acids. The germline V and J ends were trimmed by 7 bases and 2 bases, with 23 bases remaining between them.

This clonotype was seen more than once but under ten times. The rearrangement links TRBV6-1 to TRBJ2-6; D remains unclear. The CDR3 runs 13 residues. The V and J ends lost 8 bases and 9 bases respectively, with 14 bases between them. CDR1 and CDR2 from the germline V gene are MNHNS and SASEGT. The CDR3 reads CASESKLSNVLTF. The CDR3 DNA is TGTGCCAGCGAGTCCAAGCTCAGCAACGTCCTGACTTTC.